The 22 T cell receptor beta chains presented below share a single source sample, sequenced in a study of PD-1 blockade in classical Hodgkin lymphoma. Every patient experienced relapse after autologous stem cell transplantation, and brentuximab vedotin exposure varied. Libraries were prepared by immunoSEQ multiplex PCR; TCRdb keeps only in-frame clonotypes and omits some of them. The repertoire holds under 95,000 clones, with around nine tenths as singletons. The material sequenced was peripheral blood mononuclear cells (PBMCs), taken before the second cycle of nivolumab. Receptors originate from a human donor with classical Hodgkin lymphoma.

The CDR3 sequence: CASSLPRGSSTDTQYF. The CDR3 DNA follows: TGTGCCAGCAGTTTACCTCGAGGGAGTAGCACAGATACGCAGTATTTT. The chain employs TRBV7-3 and TRBJ2-3; TRBD2 might be the D (5 bases). Looked up from germline, CDR1 is SGHTA and CDR2 is FQGTGA. The CDR3 consists of 16 residues. Trimming removed 6 bases from V and 0 bases from J, with 16 bases in between.

The chain recombines TRBV5-4 with TRBJ1-5, with D hard to call. The germline V gene has CDR1 SGHNT and CDR2 YYREEE (reference sequence). The ends were cut back, 2 bases at V and 4 bases at J, with 16 bases in the middle. There are 16 residues in the CDR3. The CDR3 reads CASSLGPPTKNQPQHF. Here the CDR3 DNA reads TGTGCCAGCAGCTTAGGACCCCCCACGAAAAATCAGCCCCAGCATTTT. The variable domain in full, with the rest retrieved from reference TRBV5-4 and TRBJ1-5, is ETGVTQSPTHLIKTRGQQVTLRCSSQSGHNTVSWYQQALGQGPQFIFQYYREEENGRGNFPPRFSGLQFPNYSSELNVNALELDDSALYLCASSLGPPTKNQPQHFGDGTRLSIL.

The chain has TRBV2 and TRBJ2-1; 7 bases agree with TRBD2. The CDR3 is 17 amino acids. The germline V gene has CDR1 SNHLY and CDR2 FYNNEI. Trimming removed 6 bases from V and 6 bases from J; junction bases left unmatched: 17. The CDR3 nucleotides are TGTGCCAGCAGCGGCGGAGCGGGACGGAAGGTGGGCAATGAGCAGTTCTTC. Translated: CASSGGAGRKVGNEQFF.

This chain links TRBV28 with TRBJ1-1, with D possibly being TRBD1 (5 bases). The germline gives CDR1 MDHEN, CDR2 SYDVKM. CDR3 length equals 14 residues. The V gene lost 7 bases and the J gene lost 6 bases, with 18 bases spanning the gap. The CDR3 reads CASTTTGMGPEAFF. The DNA for the CDR3 is TGTGCCAGCACAACTACCGGAATGGGGCCTGAAGCTTTCTTT.

CDR3 in DNA: TGTGCCAGCAGTTCCCTCCCCAGTGTTGGCAATCAGCCCCAGCATTTT. Protein product: CASSSLPSVGNQPQHF. V and J are TRBV28 and TRBJ1-5; D ambiguous. The germline V gene encodes CDR1 MDHEN and CDR2 SYDVKM. V lost 4 bases and J 2 bases, leaving 15 bases between the germline ends. The CDR3 covers 16 residues.

The chain has TRBV11-2 and TRBJ1-2; D is perhaps TRBD1 (5 bases). The CDR3 runs 12 residues. With 5 bases removed from V and 3 bases from J, the gap between germline ends came to 7 bases. Germline V CDR1 and CDR2: SGHAT, FQNNGV. This CDR3 is CASSEGYYGYTF. The CDR3 DNA sequence: TGTGCCAGCAGCGAGGGGTACTATGGCTACACCTTC.

The chain recombines TRBV7-2 with TRBJ1-5, with D hard to call. Trimming pared 3 bases from V and 3 bases from J, leaving 6 bases between. The CDR3 loop spans 13 amino acids. Germline V gives CDR1 SGHTA, CDR2 FQGNSA. The CDR3 is CASSFWANQPQHF. CDR3 nucleotide sequence: TGTGCCAGCAGCTTTTGGGCCAATCAGCCCCAGCATTTT.

The chain couples TRBV11-2 to TRBJ2-7, with D perhaps assigned TRBD1 or TRBD2 (5 bases each). Trimming pared 6 bases from V and 2 bases from J, leaving 23 bases between. The germline V gene has CDR1 SGHAT and CDR2 FQNNGV. The CDR3 has 17 residues. CDR3 region: CASSGPTRGPQTYEQYF. Written as DNA, the CDR3 is TGTGCCAGCAGTGGTCCGACAAGGGGACCCCAAACCTACGAGCAGTACTTC.

V gene TRBV2 combines with J gene TRBJ1-4; D is uncertain. The CDR3 has 13 residues. V gave up 4 bases and J gave up 10 bases, with 13 bases separating them. From germline, CDR1 is SNHLY and CDR2 FYNNEI. CDR3 loop: CASSGMLVAKLFF. The CDR3 nucleotides read TGTGCCAGCAGTGGGATGTTGGTTGCAAAACTGTTTTTT.

The CDR3 DNA reads TGTGCCAGCAGTTGGGGACTAGCGGACACCGGGGAGCTGTTTTTT. This gives the protein CASSWGLADTGELFF. The rearrangement links TRBV28 to TRBJ2-2; 11 positions agree with TRBD2. This CDR3 is 15 amino acids long. CDR1 MDHEN and CDR2 SYDVKM come from the germline V gene. With 4 bases clipped from V and 3 bases from J, the junction kept 1 base outside the gene matches.

The rearrangement links TRBV30 to TRBJ2-1; 8 nucleotides line up with TRBD2. Germline V gene sequence: CDR1 GTSNPN, CDR2 SVGIG (reference sequence). The CDR3 runs to 12 residues. V shed 0 bases, J shed 8 bases, and the junction held 0 bases outside the gene matches. DNA of the CDR3: TGTGCCTGGAGTGTAGCGGGAGATGAGCAGTTCTTC. It translates to CAWSVAGDEQFF.

The rearrangement uses TRBV6-5 and TRBJ2-1, with D possibly matching TRBD2 (6 bases). There are 13 residues in the CDR3. V lost 10 bases and J lost 6, with 16 bases in between. Germline CDR1 is MNHEY and CDR2 is SVGAGI. The CDR3 coding sequence is TGTGCCACCCAGCGGGCTGGGGGCAATGAGCAGTTCTTC. This gives the protein CATQRAGGNEQFF.

V usage is TRBV15 and J usage is TRBJ2-1; D is unclear. Trimming cost V 10 bases and J 2 bases, with 18 bases left between them. CDR3 length: 15 residues. The germline gives CDR1 LNHNV, CDR2 YYDKDF (reference sequence). In DNA, the CDR3 is TGTGCCATCCGGGCGGAAGTGATGCCCTACAATGAGCAGTTCTTC. This codes for CAIRAEVMPYNEQFF.

About this clone: This sample also contains other DNA sequences that code for the same CDR3. The chain recombines TRBV18 with TRBJ1-4; D uncertain. The CDR3 loop spans 12 amino acids. The V gene's germline CDR1 is KGHSH and CDR2 LQKENI. Trimming shortened V by 1 base and J by 8 bases, and 5 bases separated the two germline ends. The CDR3: CASSPLGEKLFF. The CDR3 nucleotides read TGTGCCAGCTCACCACTGGGCGAAAAACTGTTTTTT.

A single count supports this clone. J is TRBJ2-3 and V is TRBV21-1; TRBD1, the table's D call, was not compared with the DNA. TRBV21-1 is a recognized pseudogene. The CDR3 has 14 amino acids. CDR3 DNA: TGTGCCAGCTCCCCCAGGGGGCGGTCAGATACGCAGTATTTT. This codes for CASSPRGRSDTQYF.

The chain recombines TRBV2 with TRBJ1-4; tentative D call: TRBD1 (5 bases). Germline-derived CDR1 and CDR2 are SNHLY and FYNNEI. The V end was cut by 0 bases, the J end by 8 bases, with 13 bases between. This CDR3 contains 15 residues. CDR3 amino acids: CASSEARVRDEKLFF. The CDR3, as DNA: TGTGCCAGCAGTGAAGCAAGGGTCAGGGACGAAAAACTGTTTTTT.

This chain uses TRBV18 with TRBJ2-7; a weak D match, TRBD2 (5 bases). The V end was cut by 2 bases, the J end by 0 bases, with 11 bases between. CDR1 and CDR2 (germline): KGHSH, LQKENI. The length of the CDR3 is 15 residues. Here the CDR3 reads CASSPTYRGSYEQYF. The CDR3 DNA is TGTGCCAGCTCACCAACGTACCGGGGCTCCTACGAGCAGTACTTC.

The chain uses TRBV4-1 and TRBJ2-3; tentative D call: TRBD2 (6 bases). The V end was cut by 4 bases, the J end by 1 base, with 15 bases between. This CDR3 is built from 16 residues. Germline-derived CDR1 and CDR2 are MGHRA and YSYEKL. CDR3 loop: CASSPSGWEGTDTQYF. For the CDR3, the DNA is TGCGCCAGCAGCCCGTCTGGGTGGGAGGGCACAGATACGCAGTATTTT.

The V call is TRBV28, the J call TRBJ1-4, with unresolved D. CDR1 MDHEN and CDR2 SYDVKM come from the germline V gene. The CDR3 consists of 15 residues. Between the trimmed V and J ends, which lost 5 bases and 6 bases, there was a span of 16 bases. The CDR3 coding sequence is TGTGCCAGCAGTCCATCATTACCCGGGGATGAAAAACTGTTTTTT. Protein sequence: CASSPSLPGDEKLFF. The complete variable domain, with remaining parts taken from reference TRBV28 and TRBJ1-4, reads DVKVTQSSRYLVKRTGEKVFLECVQDMDHENMFWYRQDPGLGLRLIYFSYDVKMKEKGDIPEGYSVSREKKERFSLILESASTNQTSMYLCASSPSLPGDEKLFFGSGTQLSVL.

The gene calls are TRBV19 and TRBJ2-5, with D possibly TRBD2 on 5 matching bases. Trimming pared 3 bases from V and 2 bases from J, leaving 13 bases between. There are 15 residues in the CDR3. Germline assignment: CDR1 LNHDA and CDR2 SQIVND (reference sequence). The CDR3 spells CASSMRETGQETQYF. In nucleotides, the CDR3 is TGTGCCAGTAGTATGAGGGAGACGGGGCAAGAGACCCAGTACTTC.

The gene calls are TRBV16 and TRBJ1-2, with TRBD1 matching over 8 bases. V was clipped by 4 bases and J by 8 bases; unmatched bases: 6. Germline V gene lookup returns CDR1 KGHSY and CDR2 FQNENV. This CDR3 is built from 13 residues. The CDR3 coding sequence is TGTGCCAGCAGCCGGACAGGGACTTACGGCTACACCTTC. Encoded protein: CASSRTGTYGYTF.

V is TRBV6-4 and J is TRBJ1-4; TRBD1 matches 7 bases. In germline, CDR1 is MRHNA, CDR2 SNTAGT. The CDR3 consists of 13 residues. Trimming at V came to 4 bases and at J to 7 bases, leaving 3 bases not matched to a gene. The CDR3 protein is CASSGQGCEKLFF. CDR3 DNA sequence: TGTGCCAGCAGTGGACAGGGTTGTGAAAAACTGTTTTTT.